This entry concerns a single T cell receptor beta chain. This record comes from a study of blood T cell repertoires in COVID-19. For the study at large: Sites across the United States, Italy and Spain contributed samples from acute and convalescent COVID-19. Sources were T cells, B-cell-depleted T cells, or PBMCs; the material itself was cDNA or gDNA.

Trimming removed 4 bases at V and 1 base at J, with 11 bases between. The CDR3 loop spans 14 amino acids. In germline, CDR1 is SGDLS, CDR2 YYNGEE. The authors' processing: From reference gene primer amplification, estimates of nucleated cell counts were derived. TCRdb's table, derived via immunoSEQ multiplex PCR, lists solely in-frame clones and lacks some. From that table come the V and J calls and clone size; the DNA was used to work out D and trimming. The sample carries over 300,000 clones, over 70% recorded once. V is TRBV9 and J is TRBJ2-5; a possible D gene is TRBD2 (5 bases). The TCR sequence derives from a woman in her forties or fifties with acute or convalescent COVID-19. The source material was peripheral blood. Here the CDR3 DNA reads TGTGCCAGCAGCCCGATGCTAGCCCAAGAGACCCAGTACTTC. Translation gives CASSPMLAQETQYF.